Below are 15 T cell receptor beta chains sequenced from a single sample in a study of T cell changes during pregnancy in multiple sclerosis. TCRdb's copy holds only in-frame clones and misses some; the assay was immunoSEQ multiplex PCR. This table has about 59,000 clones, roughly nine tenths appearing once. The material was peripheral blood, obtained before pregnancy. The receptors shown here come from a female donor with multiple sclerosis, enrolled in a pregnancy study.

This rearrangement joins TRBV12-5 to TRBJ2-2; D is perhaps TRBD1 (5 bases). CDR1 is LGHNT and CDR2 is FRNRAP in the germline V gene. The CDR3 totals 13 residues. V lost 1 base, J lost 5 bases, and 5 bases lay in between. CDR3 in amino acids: CASGLEGTGELFF. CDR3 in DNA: TGTGCTAGTGGTTTGGAGGGGACCGGGGAGCTGTTTTTT.

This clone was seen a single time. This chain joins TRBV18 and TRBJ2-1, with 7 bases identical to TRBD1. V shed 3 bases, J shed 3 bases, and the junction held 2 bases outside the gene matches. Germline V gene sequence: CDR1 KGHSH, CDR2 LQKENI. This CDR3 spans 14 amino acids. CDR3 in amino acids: CASSPGTVYNEQFF. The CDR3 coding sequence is TGTGCCAGCTCACCTGGGACAGTCTACAATGAGCAGTTCTTC.

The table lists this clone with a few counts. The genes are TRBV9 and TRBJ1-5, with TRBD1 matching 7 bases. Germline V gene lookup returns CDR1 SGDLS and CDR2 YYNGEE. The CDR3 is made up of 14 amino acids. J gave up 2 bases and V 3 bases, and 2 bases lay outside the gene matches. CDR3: CASSGDRGNQPQHF. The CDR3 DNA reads TGTGCCAGCAGCGGAGACAGGGGCAATCAGCCCCAGCATTTT.

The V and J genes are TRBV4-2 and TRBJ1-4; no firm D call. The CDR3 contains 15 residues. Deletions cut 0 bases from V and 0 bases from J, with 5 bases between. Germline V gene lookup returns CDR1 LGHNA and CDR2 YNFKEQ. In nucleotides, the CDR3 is TGTGCCAGCAGCCAAGATGAGGCAACTAATGAAAAACTGTTTTTT. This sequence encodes CASSQDEATNEKLFF.

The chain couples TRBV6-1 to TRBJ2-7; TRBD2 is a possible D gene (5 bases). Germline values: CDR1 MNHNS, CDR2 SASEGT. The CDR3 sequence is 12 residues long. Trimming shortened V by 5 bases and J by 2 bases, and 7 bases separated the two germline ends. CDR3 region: CASSLGAYEQYF. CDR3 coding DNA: TGTGCCAGCAGTCTCGGGGCCTACGAGCAGTACTTC.

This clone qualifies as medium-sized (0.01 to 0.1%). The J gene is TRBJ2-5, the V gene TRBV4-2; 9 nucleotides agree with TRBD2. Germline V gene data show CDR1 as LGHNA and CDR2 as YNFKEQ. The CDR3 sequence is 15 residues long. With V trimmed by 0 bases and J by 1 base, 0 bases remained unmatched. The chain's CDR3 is CASSQERGGQETQYF. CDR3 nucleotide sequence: TGTGCCAGCAGCCAAGAGCGGGGGGGCCAAGAGACCCAGTACTTC.

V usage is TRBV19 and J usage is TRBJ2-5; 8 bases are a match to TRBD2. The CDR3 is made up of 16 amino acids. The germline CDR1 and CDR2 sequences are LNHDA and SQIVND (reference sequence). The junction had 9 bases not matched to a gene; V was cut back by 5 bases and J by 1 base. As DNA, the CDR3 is TGTGCCAGTAGTGCGGAAAGCGGGGGAATCCAAGAGACCCAGTACTTC. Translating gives CASSAESGGIQETQYF.

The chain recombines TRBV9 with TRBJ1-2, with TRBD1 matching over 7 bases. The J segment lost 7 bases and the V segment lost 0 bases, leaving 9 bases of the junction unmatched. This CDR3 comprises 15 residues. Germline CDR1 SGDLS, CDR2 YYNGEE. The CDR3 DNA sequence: TGTGCCAGCAGCGTAGTGGATGAGCAGGGGGTTGGCTACACCTTC. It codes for CASSVVDEQGVGYTF. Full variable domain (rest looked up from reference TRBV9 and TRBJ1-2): DSGVTQTPKHLITATGQRVTLRCSPRSGDLSVYWYQQSLDQGLQFLIQYYNGEERAKGNILERFSAQQFPDLHSELNLSSLELGDSALYFCASSVVDEQGVGYTFGSGTRLTVV.

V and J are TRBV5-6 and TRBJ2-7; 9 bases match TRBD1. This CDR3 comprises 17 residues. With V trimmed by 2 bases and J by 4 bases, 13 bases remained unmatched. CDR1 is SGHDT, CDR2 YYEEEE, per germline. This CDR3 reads CASSFLLPGQGAYEQYF. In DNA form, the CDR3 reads TGTGCCAGCAGCTTCCTTTTGCCGGGACAGGGAGCATACGAGCAGTACTTC.

The CDR3 spells CASSAGPGLALYEQYF. In DNA, the CDR3 is TGTGCCAGCAGCGCGGGCCCGGGACTAGCACTCTACGAGCAGTACTTC. V usage is TRBV9 and J usage is TRBJ2-7; 9 bases map to TRBD2. The V segment lost 3 bases and the J segment 3 bases; nucleotides outside the gene matches: 10. The CDR3 extends over 16 amino acids. Germline CDR1 SGDLS, CDR2 YYNGEE.

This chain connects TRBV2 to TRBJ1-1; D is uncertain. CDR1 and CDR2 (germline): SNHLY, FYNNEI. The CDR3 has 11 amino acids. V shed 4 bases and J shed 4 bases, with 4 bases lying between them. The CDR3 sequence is CASSGATEAFF. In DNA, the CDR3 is TGTGCCAGCAGTGGGGCCACTGAAGCTTTCTTT.

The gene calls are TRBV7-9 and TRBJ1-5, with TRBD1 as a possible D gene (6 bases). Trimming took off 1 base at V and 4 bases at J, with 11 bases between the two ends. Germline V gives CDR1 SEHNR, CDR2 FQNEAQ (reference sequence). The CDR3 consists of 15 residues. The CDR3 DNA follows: TGTGCCAGCAGCTTAGGCACAGGGTGGAATCAGCCCCAGCATTTT. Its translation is CASSLGTGWNQPQHF.

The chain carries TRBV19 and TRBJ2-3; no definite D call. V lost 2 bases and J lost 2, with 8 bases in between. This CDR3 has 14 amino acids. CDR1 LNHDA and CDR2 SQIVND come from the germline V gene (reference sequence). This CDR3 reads CASSIIAVTDTQYF. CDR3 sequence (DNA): TGTGCCAGTAGTATAATTGCGGTCACAGATACGCAGTATTTT.

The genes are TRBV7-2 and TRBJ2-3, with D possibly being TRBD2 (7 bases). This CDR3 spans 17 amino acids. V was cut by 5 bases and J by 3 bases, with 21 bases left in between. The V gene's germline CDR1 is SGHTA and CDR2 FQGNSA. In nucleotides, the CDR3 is TGTGCCAGCAGCCTCAACCCCGGCGGGGGCCGTACAGATACGCAGTATTTT. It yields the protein CASSLNPGGGRTDTQYF.

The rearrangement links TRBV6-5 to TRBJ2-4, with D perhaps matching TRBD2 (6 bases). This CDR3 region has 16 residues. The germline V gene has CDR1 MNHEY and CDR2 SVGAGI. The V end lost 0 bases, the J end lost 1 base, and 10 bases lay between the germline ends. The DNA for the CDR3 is TGTGCCAGCAGTTACTCTGGGGGGAGCGCCAAAAACATTCAGTACTTC. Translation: CASSYSGGSAKNIQYF.